The present TCR beta chain was sequenced within a study of CXCR3-negative and CXCR3-positive naive CD8 T cells. Overall study results and limits: CXCR3-negative naive cells had less hydrophobic TRB CDR3s than did CXCR3-positive naive cells. Each naive subset displayed comparably high diversity, whereas memory CD8+ cells displayed much lower diversity. Surface CD5 was comparable between naive subsets; TCR strength was inferred from TRB CDR3 properties.

The authors gated naive CD8+ T cells as CD45RO-CCR7+CD27+CD95-. Libraries were UMI-labeled 5' RACE TRB cDNA. TCRdb re-called the 5' RACE reads and gives one entry per CDR3 protein, without DNA. Its listing shows 55,000 to 75,000 distinct CDR3 sequences. For this clonotype: The target antigen is unknown.

The CDR3 spans 13 residues. Germline V gene data show CDR1 as LGHNA and CDR2 as YNFKEQ. The sample consisted of naive CXCR3+ CD8+ T cells from blood. As to subset: CD45RO-CCR7+CD27+CD95- naive CD8+ T cells expressing CXCR3 (TNR3+). This rearrangement joins TRBV4-2 to TRBJ1-1. The TCR sequence derives from a human donor in good health. Some clones in this sample may be carry-over from other donors' samples. The CDR3 sequence: CASSQDVNTEAFF.